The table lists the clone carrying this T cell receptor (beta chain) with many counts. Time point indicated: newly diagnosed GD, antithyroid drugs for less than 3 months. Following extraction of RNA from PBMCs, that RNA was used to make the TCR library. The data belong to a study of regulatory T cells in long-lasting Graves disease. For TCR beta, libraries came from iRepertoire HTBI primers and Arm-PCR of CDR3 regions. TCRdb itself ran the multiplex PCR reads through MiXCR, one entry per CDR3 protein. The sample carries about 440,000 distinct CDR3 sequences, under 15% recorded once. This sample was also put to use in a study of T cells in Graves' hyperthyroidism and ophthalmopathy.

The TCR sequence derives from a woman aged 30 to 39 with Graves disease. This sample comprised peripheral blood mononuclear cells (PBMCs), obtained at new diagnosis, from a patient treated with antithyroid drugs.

The DNA of the CDR3 is TGTGCCAGCAGCTTAGGAGGGGGGGACTTTGGCTACACCTTC. Translating gives CASSLGGGDFGYTF. The J gene is TRBJ1-2, the V gene TRBV7-9, with a weak D call TRBD1 (6 bases). Trimming stripped 1 base from V and 7 bases from J, with 13 bases between. Germline V gene data show CDR1 as SEHNR and CDR2 as FQNEAQ (reference sequence). This CDR3 has 14 residues.